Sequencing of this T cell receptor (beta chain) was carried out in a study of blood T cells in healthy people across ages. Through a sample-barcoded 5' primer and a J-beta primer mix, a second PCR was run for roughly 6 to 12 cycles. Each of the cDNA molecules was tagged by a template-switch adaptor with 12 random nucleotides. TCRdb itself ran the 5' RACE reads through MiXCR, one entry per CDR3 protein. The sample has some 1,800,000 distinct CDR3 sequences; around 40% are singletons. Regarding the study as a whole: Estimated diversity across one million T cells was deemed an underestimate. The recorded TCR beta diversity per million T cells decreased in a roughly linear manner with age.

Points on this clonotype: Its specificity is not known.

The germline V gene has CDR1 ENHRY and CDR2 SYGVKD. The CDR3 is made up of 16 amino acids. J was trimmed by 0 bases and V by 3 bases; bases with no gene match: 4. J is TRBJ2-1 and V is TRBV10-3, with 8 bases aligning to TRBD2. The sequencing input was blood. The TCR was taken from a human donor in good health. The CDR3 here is CAISDQRGSSYNEQFF. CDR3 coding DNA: TGTGCCATCAGTGATCAGCGGGGGAGCTCCTACAATGAGCAGTTCTTC.